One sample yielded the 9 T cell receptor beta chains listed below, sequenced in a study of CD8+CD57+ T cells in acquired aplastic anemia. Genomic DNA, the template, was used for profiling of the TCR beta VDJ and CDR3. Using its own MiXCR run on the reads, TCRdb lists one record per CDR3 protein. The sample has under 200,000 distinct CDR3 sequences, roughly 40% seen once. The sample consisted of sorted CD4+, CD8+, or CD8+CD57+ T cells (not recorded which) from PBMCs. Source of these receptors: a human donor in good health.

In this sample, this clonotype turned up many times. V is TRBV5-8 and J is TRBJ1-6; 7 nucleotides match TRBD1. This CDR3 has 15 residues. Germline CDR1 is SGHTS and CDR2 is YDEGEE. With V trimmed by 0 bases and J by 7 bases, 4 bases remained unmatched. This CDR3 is CASSLVGTENSPLHF. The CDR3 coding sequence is TGTGCCAGCAGCTTGGTTGGGACAGAGAATTCACCCCTCCACTTT.

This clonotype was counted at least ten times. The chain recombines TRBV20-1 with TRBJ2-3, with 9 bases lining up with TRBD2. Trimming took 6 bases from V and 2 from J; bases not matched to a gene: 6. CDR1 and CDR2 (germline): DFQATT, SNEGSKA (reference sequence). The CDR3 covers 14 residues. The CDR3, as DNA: TGCAGTGCAATAGCGGGAGTTAACACAGATACGCAGTATTTT. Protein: CSAIAGVNTDTQYF.

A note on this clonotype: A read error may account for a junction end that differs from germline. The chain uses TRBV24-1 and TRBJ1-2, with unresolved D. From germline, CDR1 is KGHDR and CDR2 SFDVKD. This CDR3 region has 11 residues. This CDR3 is CATGDLFGYTF. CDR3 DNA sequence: TGTGCCACCGGTGATTTGTTTGGCTACACCTTC.

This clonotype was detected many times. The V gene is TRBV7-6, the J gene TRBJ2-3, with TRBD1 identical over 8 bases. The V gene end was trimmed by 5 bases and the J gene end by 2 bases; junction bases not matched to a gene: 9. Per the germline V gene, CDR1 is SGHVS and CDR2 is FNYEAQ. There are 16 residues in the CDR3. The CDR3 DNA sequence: TGTGCCAGCAGCCAATGGACAGGGCGGAACACAGATACGCAGTATTTT. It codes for CASSQWTGRNTDTQYF.

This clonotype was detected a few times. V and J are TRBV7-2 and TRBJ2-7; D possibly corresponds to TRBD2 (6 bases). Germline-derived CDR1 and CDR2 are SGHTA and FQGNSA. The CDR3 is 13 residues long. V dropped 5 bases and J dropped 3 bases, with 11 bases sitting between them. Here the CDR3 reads CASSPTSSYEQYF. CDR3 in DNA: TGTGCCAGCAGCCCCACTAGCAGCTACGAGCAGTACTTC. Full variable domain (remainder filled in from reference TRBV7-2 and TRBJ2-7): GAGVSQSPSNKVTEKGKDVELRCDPISGHTALYWYRQSLGQGLEFLIYFQGNSAPDKSGLPSDRFSAERTGGSVSTLTIQRTQQEDSAVYLCASSPTSSYEQYFGPGTRLTVT.

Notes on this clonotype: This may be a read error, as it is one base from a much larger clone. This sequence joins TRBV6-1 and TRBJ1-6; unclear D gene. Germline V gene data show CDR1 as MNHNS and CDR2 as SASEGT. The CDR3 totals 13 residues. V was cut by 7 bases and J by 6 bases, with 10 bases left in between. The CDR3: CASNGPFNSPLHF. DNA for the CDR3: TGTGCCAGCAACGGACCTTTTAATTCACCCCTCCACTTT.

The CDR3 nucleotides read TGTGCCATCAGTTACTCCAGCACAGATACGCAGTATTTT. Translated, it gives CAISYSSTDTQYF. The genes are TRBV10-3 and TRBJ2-3; unclear D gene. CDR1 and CDR2 from the germline V gene are ENHRY and SYGVKD. V dropped 5 bases and J dropped 0 bases, with 6 bases sitting between them. This CDR3 spans 13 amino acids.

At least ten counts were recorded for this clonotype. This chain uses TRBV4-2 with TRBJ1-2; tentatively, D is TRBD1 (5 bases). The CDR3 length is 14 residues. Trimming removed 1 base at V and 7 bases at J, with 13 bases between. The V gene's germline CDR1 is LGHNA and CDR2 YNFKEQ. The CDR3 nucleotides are TGTGCCAGCAGCCAAGCTCTCCCAGGGACTGGCTACACCTTC. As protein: CASSQALPGTGYTF.

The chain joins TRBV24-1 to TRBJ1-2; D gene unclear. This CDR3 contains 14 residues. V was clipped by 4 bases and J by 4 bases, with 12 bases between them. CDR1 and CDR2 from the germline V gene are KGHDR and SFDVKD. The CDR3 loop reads CATSDNSETYGYTF. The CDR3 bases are TGTGCCACCAGTGACAATTCGGAGACCTATGGCTACACCTTC.